The source of this TCR beta chain is a study of T cell responses to AZD1222 COVID-19 vaccine. This clone came up once. The antigen is not known. Germline CDR1 is SGHKS and CDR2 is YYEKEE (reference sequence). The V and J ends lost 2 bases and 3 bases respectively, with 9 bases between them. The CDR3 covers 14 residues. Study results and caveats: Repertoires in all cases were sampled only once the peak T cell response had passed. Spike-specific TCR repertoires showed rising breadth and depth after two AZD1222 doses.

Measured with immunoSEQ multiplex PCR; TCRdb has only the in-frame clones, and not every one. The profile covers about 140,000 clones, with less than 95% appearing a single time and roughly 6% taken by the ten largest. The clonotype originates from an adult who received the AZD1222 COVID-19 vaccine. The specimen was peripheral blood, collected 28 days after the second AZD1222 dose. The genes are TRBV5-5 and TRBJ1-5; D is ambiguous. CDR3 nucleotide sequence: TGTGCCAGCAGCTTAATAGGGAACAATCAGCCCCAGCATTTT. Residues: CASSLIGNNQPQHF.